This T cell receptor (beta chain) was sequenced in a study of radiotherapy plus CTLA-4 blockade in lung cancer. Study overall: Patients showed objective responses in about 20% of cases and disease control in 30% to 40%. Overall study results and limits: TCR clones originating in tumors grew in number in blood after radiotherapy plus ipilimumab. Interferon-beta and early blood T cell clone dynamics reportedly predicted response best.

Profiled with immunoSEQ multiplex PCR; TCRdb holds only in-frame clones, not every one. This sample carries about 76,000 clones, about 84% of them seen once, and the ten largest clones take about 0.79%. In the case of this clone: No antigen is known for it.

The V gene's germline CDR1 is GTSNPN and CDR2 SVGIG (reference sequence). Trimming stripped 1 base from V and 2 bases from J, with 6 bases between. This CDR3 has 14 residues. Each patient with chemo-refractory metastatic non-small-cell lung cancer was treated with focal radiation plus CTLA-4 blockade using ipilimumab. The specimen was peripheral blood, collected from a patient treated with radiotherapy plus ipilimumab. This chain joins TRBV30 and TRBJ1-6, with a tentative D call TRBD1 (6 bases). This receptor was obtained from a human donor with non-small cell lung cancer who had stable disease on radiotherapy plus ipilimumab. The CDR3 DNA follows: TGTGCCTGGAGTGGGACAGCCTATAATTCACCCCTCCACTTT. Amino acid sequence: CAWSGTAYNSPLHF.